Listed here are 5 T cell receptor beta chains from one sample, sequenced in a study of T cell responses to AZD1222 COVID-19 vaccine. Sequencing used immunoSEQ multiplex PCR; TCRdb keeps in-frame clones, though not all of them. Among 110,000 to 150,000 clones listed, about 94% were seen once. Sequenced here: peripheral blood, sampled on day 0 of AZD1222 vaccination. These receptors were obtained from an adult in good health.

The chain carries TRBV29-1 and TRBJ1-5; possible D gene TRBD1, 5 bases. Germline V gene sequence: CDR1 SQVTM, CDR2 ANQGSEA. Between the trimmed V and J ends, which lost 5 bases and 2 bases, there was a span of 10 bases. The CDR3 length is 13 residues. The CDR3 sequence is CSVRGGGNQPQHF. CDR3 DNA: TGCAGCGTTCGGGGAGGGGGCAATCAGCCCCAGCATTTT. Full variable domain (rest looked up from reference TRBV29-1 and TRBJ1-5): SAVISQKPSRDICQRGTSLTIQCQVDSQVTMMFWYRQQPGQSLTLIATANQGSEATYESGFVIDKFPISRPNLTFSTLTVSNMSPEDSSIYLCSVRGGGNQPQHFGDGTRLSIL.

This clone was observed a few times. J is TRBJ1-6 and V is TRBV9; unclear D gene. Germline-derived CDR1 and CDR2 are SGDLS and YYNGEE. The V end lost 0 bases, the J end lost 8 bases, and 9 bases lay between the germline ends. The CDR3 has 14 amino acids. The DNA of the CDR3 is TGTGCCAGCAGCGTAGCTCCGGATGATTCACCCCTCCACTTT. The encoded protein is CASSVAPDDSPLHF.

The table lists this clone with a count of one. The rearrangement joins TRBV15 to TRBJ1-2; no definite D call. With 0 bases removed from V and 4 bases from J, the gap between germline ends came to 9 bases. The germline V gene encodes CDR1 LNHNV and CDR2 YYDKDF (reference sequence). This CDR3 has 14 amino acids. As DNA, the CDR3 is TGTGCCACCAGCAGAGATTTAGGACCCTATGGCTACACCTTC. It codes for CATSRDLGPYGYTF. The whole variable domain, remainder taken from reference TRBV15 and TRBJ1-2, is DAMVIQNPRYQVTQFGKPVTLSCSQTLNHNVMYWYQQKSSQAPKLLFHYYDKDFNNEADTPDNFQSRRPNTSFCFLDIRSPGLGDTAMYLCATSRDLGPYGYTFGSGTRLTVV.

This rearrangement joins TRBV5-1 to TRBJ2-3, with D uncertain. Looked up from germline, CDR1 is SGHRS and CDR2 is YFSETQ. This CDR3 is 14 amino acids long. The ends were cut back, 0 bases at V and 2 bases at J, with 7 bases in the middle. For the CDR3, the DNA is TGCGCCAGCAGCTTGGACAGATCCACAGATACGCAGTATTTT. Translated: CASSLDRSTDTQYF.

CDR3 nucleotide sequence: TGTGCCAGCAGCGTAGGACTAGCGGGAGGCTCCTACGAGCAGTACTTC. Its protein product is CASSVGLAGGSYEQYF. The chain links TRBV9 to TRBJ2-7; 13 positions agree with TRBD2. This CDR3 is 16 amino acids long. From germline, CDR1 is SGDLS and CDR2 YYNGEE. Losses at the gene ends were 0 bases for V and 0 bases for J; bases not matched to a gene: 0.